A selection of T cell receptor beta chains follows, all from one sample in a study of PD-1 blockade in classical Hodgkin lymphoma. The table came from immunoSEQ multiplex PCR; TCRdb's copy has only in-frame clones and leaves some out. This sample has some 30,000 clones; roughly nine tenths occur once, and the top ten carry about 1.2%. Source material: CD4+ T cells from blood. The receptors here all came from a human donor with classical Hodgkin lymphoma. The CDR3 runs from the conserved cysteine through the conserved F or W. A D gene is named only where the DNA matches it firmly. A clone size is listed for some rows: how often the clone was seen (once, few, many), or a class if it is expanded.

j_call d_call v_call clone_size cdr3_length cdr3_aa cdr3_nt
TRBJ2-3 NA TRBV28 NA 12 CASRGSTDTQYF TGTGCCAGCAGGGGCAGCACAGATACGCAGTATTTT
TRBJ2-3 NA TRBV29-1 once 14 CSVEDGIPTDTQYF TGCAGCGTTGAAGACGGAATCCCCACAGATACGCAGTATTTT
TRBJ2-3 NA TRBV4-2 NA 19 CASSQERGKIDVTTDTQYF TGTGCCAGCAGCCAAGAGAGGGGGAAGATAGACGTAACCACAGATACGCAGTATTTT
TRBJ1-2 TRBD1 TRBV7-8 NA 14 CASSLQGQDYGYTF TGTGCCAGCAGCTTACAGGGACAGGACTATGGCTACACCTTC
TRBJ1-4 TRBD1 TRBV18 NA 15 CASSSGQFRNEKLFF TGTGCCAGCTCATCGGGACAGTTCAGGAATGAAAAACTGTTTTTT
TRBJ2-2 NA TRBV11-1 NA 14 CASSLQGLTGELFF TGTGCCAGCAGCTTACAGGGTTTAACCGGGGAGCTGTTTTTT
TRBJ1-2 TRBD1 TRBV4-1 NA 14 CASSQRDRGAGYTF TGCGCCAGCAGCCAGAGGGACAGGGGAGCCGGCTACACCTTC
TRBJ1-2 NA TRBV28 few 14 CASSSSGRRYGYTF TGTGCCAGCAGTTCTAGTGGAAGACGGTATGGCTACACCTTC
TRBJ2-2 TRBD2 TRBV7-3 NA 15 CASGRTSGSTGELFF TGTGCCAGCGGACGGACTAGCGGGAGTACCGGGGAGCTGTTTTTT
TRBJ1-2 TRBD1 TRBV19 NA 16 CASSPWTGSANYGYTF TGTGCCAGTAGTCCTTGGACAGGCAGCGCTAACTATGGCTACACCTTC
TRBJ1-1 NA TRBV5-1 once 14 CASSPQGGNTEAFF TGCGCCAGCAGCCCCCAAGGGGGGAACACTGAAGCTTTCTTT
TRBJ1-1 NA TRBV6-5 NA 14 CASSHRVGNTEAFF TGTGCCAGCAGTCACAGGGTGGGGAACACTGAAGCTTTCTTT
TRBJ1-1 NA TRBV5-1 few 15 CASSLDPSMNTEAFF TGCGCCAGCAGCTTGGACCCGTCGATGAACACTGAAGCTTTCTTT
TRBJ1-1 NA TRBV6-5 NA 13 CASSSSVWTEAFF TGTGCCAGCAGTTCCTCGGTGTGGACTGAAGCTTTCTTT
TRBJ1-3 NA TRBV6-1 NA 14 CASSEVRVGNTIYF TGTGCCAGCAGTGAAGTAAGGGTCGGAAACACCATATATTTT
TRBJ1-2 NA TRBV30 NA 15 CAWSRTDRLVYGYTF TGTGCCTGGAGCAGGACAGACAGATTAGTATATGGCTACACCTTC
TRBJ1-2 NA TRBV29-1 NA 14 CSVNGAGTSYGYTF TGCAGCGTTAACGGGGCCGGGACCTCCTATGGCTACACCTTC
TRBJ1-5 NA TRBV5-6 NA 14 CASSSGAGNQPQHF TGTGCCAGCAGCTCAGGGGCGGGCAATCAGCCCCAGCATTTT
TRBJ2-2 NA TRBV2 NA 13 CASRGEITGELFF TGTGCCAGCAGGGGGGAGATCACCGGGGAGCTGTTTTTT
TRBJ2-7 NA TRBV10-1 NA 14 CASSDWTGRDEQYF TGCGCCAGCAGTGATTGGACAGGGAGGGACGAGCAGTACTTC
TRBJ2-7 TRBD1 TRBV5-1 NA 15 CASSLDPGTGGEQYF TGCGCCAGCAGCTTGGATCCCGGGACAGGGGGCGAGCAGTACTTC
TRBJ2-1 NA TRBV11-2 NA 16 CASSSSGYRLMDEQFF TGTGCCAGCAGCTCATCAGGGTATCGATTGATGGATGAGCAGTTCTTC
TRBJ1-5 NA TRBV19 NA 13 CASRGEGNQPQHF TGTGCCAGTAGAGGGGAGGGGAATCAGCCCCAGCATTTT
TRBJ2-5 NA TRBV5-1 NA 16 CASSLAGGRYQETQYF TGCGCCAGCAGCTTGGCCGGAGGGAGGTACCAAGAGACCCAGTACTTC
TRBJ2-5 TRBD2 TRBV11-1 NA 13 CASSFAGEETQYF TGTGCCAGCAGCTTTGCGGGAGAAGAGACCCAGTACTTC
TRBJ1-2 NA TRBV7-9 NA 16 CASSLELGRANYGYTF TGTGCCAGCAGCTTAGAATTGGGTCGGGCTAACTATGGCTACACCTTC
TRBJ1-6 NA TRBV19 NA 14 CASTKGAYNSPLHF TGTGCCAGTACCAAAGGGGCTTATAATTCACCCCTCCACTTT
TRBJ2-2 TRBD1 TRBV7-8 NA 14 CASRPGQHTGELFF TGTGCCAGCAGACCGGGACAGCACACCGGGGAGCTGTTTTTT
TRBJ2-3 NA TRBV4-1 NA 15 CASSQGRQGTDTQYF TGCGCCAGCAGCCAGGGTCGACAGGGCACAGATACGCAGTATTTT
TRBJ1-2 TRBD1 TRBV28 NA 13 CASSLTGGGGYTF TGTGCCAGCAGTTTAACAGGGGGCGGTGGCTACACCTTC
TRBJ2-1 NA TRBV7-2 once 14 CASTPFRGYNEQFF TGTGCCAGCACCCCTTTTAGGGGTTACAATGAGCAGTTCTTC
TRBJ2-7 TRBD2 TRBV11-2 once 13 CASRGLADYEQYF TGTGCCAGCAGGGGACTAGCGGATTACGAGCAGTACTTC
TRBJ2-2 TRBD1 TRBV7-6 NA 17 CASSSHRGSANTGELFF TGTGCCAGCAGCTCCCACAGGGGGTCCGCGAACACCGGGGAGCTGTTTTTT
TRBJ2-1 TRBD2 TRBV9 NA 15 CASSVVSLAVGEQFF TGTGCCAGCAGCGTAGTTTCCCTAGCGGTCGGTGAGCAGTTCTTC
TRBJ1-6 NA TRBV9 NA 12 CASSGYNSPLHF TGTGCCAGCAGCGGTTATAATTCACCCCTCCACTTT
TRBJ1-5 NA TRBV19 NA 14 CASSIGLSNQPQHF TGTGCCAGTAGTATTGGTCTTAGCAATCAGCCCCAGCATTTT
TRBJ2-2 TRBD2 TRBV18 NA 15 CASSPLAGATGELFF TGTGCCAGCTCACCCCTAGCGGGAGCCACCGGGGAGCTGTTTTTT
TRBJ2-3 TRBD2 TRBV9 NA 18 CASSVVSGGLAYTDTQYF TGTGCCAGCAGCGTAGTTTCGGGGGGACTAGCGTACACAGATACGCAGTATTTT
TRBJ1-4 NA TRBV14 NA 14 CASSPRTGREKLFF TGTGCCAGCAGTCCTCGGACCGGTCGTGAAAAACTGTTTTTT
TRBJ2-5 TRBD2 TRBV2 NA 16 CASTGGTSGRGETQYF TGTGCCAGCACCGGAGGCACTAGCGGGAGGGGTGAGACCCAGTACTTC
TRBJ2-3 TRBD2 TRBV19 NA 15 CASSPGLAGADTQYF TGTGCCAGTAGCCCCGGACTAGCGGGAGCAGATACGCAGTATTTT
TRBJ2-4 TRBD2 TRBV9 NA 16 CASSSWTSGRGNIQYF TGTGCCAGCAGCTCTTGGACTAGCGGGAGGGGGAACATTCAGTACTTC
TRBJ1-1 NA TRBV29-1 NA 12 CSVDRGSTEAFF TGCAGCGTTGACCGGGGCAGCACTGAAGCTTTCTTT
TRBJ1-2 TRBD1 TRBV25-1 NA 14 CASSATGGSYGYTF TGTGCCAGCAGTGCGACAGGGGGCAGCTATGGCTACACCTTC
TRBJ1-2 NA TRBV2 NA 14 CASSAIQGGYGYTF TGTGCCAGCAGCGCCATACAGGGCGGCTATGGCTACACCTTC
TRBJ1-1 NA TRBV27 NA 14 CASSLKIEGTEAFF TGTGCCAGCAGTTTGAAGATAGAGGGCACTGAAGCTTTCTTT
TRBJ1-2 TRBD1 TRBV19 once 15 CASVTGTGTGYGYTF TGTGCCAGTGTTACCGGGACAGGGACGGGCTATGGCTACACCTTC
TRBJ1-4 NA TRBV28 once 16 CASSPRGPSSNEKLFF TGTGCCAGCAGCCCCCGAGGGCCTTCTTCTAATGAAAAACTGTTTTTT
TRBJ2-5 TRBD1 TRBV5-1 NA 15 CASSPNPTGEETQYF TGCGCCAGCAGCCCGAACCCTACAGGGGAAGAGACCCAGTACTTC
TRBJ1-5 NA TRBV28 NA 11 CASSENQPQHF TGTGCCAGCAGTGAGAATCAGCCCCAGCATTTT
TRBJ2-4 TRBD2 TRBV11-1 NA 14 CASSSLTGLDIQYF TGTGCCAGCAGCTCACTGACGGGACTAGACATTCAGTACTTC
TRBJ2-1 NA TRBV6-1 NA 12 CASSPDNNEQFF TGTGCCAGCAGTCCCGACAACAATGAGCAGTTCTTC
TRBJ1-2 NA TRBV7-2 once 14 CASSLDPSASGYTF TGTGCCAGCAGCTTAGATCCCTCAGCCAGCGGCTACACCTTC